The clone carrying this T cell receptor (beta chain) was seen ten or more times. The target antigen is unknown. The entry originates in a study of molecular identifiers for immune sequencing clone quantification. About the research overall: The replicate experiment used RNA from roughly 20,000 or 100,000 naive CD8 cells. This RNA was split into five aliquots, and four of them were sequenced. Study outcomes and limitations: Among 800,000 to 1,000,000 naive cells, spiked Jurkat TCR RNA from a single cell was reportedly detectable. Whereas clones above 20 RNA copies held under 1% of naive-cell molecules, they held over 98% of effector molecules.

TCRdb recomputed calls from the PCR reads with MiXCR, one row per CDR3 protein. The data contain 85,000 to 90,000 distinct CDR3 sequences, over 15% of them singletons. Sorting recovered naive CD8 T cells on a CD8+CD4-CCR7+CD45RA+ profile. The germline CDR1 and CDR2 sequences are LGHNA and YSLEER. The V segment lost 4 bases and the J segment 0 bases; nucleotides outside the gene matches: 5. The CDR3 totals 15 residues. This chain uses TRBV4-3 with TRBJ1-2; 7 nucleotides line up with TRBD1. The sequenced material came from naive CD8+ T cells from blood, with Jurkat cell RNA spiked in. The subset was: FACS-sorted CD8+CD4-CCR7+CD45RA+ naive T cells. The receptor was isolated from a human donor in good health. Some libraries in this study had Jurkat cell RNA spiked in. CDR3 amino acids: CASSRHRGTNYGYTF. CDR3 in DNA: TGCGCCAGCAGCCGACACAGGGGTACTAACTATGGCTACACCTTC.